This TCR beta chain was profiled in a study of CD8 T cells in Susac syndrome. As for the study in general: Each patient with Susac syndrome, at the time of blood draw, was therapy-naive, on corticosteroids, or on intravenous immunoglobulin alone.

Germline lookup yields CDR1 GTSNPN and CDR2 SVGIG (reference sequence). The CDR3 runs to 14 residues. V lost 1 base to trimming and J lost 6 bases, with 16 bases between them. CD8+ and CD4+ T cells from blood underwent TCR beta sequencing. As judged by recently defined diagnostic criteria, patients with Susac syndrome had definite or probable disease. The RNA, roughly 0.45 to 1 ug, was put through reverse transcription using random hexamers. The TCR beta CDR3 was amplified by immunoSEQ multiplex PCR across 54 Vbeta, 13 Jbeta. MiXCR, applied by TCRdb to the immunoSEQ multiplex PCR reads, yields one record per CDR3 protein. The sample carries approximately 190,000 distinct CDR3 sequences, roughly 95% recorded once.

V usage is TRBV30 and J usage is TRBJ2-7; D remains ambiguous. The source material was CD4+ T cells from PBMCs. The TCR comes from a human donor with Susac syndrome. The CDR3 is CAWSGVNPHGEQYF. CDR3 DNA sequence: TGTGCCTGGAGTGGAGTCAATCCCCACGGCGAGCAGTACTTC.